This T cell receptor (beta chain) was captured by sequencing in a study of cytomegalovirus exposure and HLA in healthy donors (dated by TCRdb to the late 2010s). Regarding the research as a whole: An earlier analysis of roughly 610 of the donors reported 250 to 350 Gb of sequence data and approximately 120 million unique TCR beta sequences obtained from about 170 million T cells. Both class I and class II loci were covered by HLA typing, at four-digit resolution. The study used immunosequencing to profile the T cell repertoires of approximately 640 subjects and linked those repertoires to cytomegalovirus serostatus. All discovery cohort repertoires had been generated on a single sequencing platform. A later analysis re-analyzed previously published TCR beta repertoires from about 600 donors and added high-resolution HLA genotyping to study TCR occurrence patterns. Because of strong linkage in the cohort, roughly 5 DR-DQ haplotypes were treated as single units for association and clustering. Around 300 gigabases of sequencing data and approximately 80 million unique TCR sequences were included in an early release covering 500 to 750 HLA-typed donors. On average, 235,054 unique TCR beta nucleotide sequences were sequenced per donor among fewer than 500 genotyped donors of the cohort, with about 19% of those sequences being non-productive. An earlier analysis of about 600 of the donors used high-throughput TCR beta sequencing to judge whether each TCR beta V gene segment behaved as functional or pseudogenic. The study combined high-throughput TCR immunosequencing, statistical association of individual TCRs with disease status, and machine learning to predict cytomegalovirus infection status. Among the roughly 400 genotyped donors, 75% to 90% belonged to the genetic ancestry cluster associated with self-reported Caucasian donors. The later analysis used no new phenotypic data to find candidate immune exposures, relying instead on TCR beta sequences and their occurrence across donors. Along with the roughly 700-subject first cohort, a separate validation cohort of 120 different subjects was used. The aim of the study was to test whether cataloging public T cell receptors could identify signatures of past pathogen exposure. The number of donors typed differed by locus, with about 629-640 for A, B, C, DRB1 and DQB1, around 500 for DQA1, approximately 570 for DPA1, and some 440 for DPB1. Genome-wide SNP genotypes for about three fifths of the 666 donors were used in a later genetic analysis, which treated that subset as a discovery cohort. Donor age, sex, ethnicity and CMV serostatus were compiled together with the repertoire data. On the study overall, not on this receptor specifically: A further reported finding was that TCR beta sequences accurately predicted the HLA-A and HLA-B alleles for most subjects in the first cohort. A cluster of highly shared sequence variants was judged likely to be a technical artifact of the sequencing pipeline. In an earlier analysis of a few hundred of the donors, most TCR beta V segments were observed in productive rearrangements about 87% or about 30% of the time, broadly matching IMGT annotations. While some public TCRs were present in many individuals, most TCR sequences turned up only very rarely across donors. In a later genetic analysis, a missense DCLRE1C variant was associated with V-gene and J-gene trimming of TCR beta chains, and the association was replicated in an independent cohort. In the study, about 150 TCR beta chains were listed as associated with cytomegalovirus. According to the authors, the approach could potentially be generalized to other disease states and immunological phenotypes. The classifier was reported to diagnose cytomegalovirus status with high specificity and sensitivity in both the original and validation cohorts. The presence/absence analyses assumed that sequencing depth was roughly uniform across donors, and that assumption may not be true. In a later analysis, most CMV-associated TCR beta chains were found to appear HLA-restricted, with HLA associations seemingly driven largely by CMV exposure. Because counts were too low, about 15 rarely observed V segments, including chromosome 9 orphons, were left out of the earlier analysis of roughly 600 of the donors. In a later analysis, some 17,000 TCR beta sequences were associated with specific HLA alleles at a false discovery rate of 0.05. The cohort was sequenced for TCR beta chains only, and without alpha or paired-chain data the features that could be detected were limited. Because some donors lacked HLA typing at each locus, the association tests relied only on the typed subset. In a later analysis, several top co-occurrence clusters were reported to appear linked to parvovirus B19, influenza, CMV and Epstein-Barr virus. Some IMGT-functional V segments, including TRBV6-2 and TRBV6-3, could not be told apart with the 87-base-pair reads, so those segments were excluded. A later genetic analysis reported fewer N-insertions in productive TCRs among donors in an Asian-associated ancestry cluster than the roughly 620-donor mean. Compared with equally common non-associated chains, HLA-associated TCR beta chains in a later analysis were more clonally expanded and had lower generation probabilities. The only immune exposure information available for the cohort was CMV serostatus. In a later analysis, TCR association rates were found to vary across HLA loci, with the most associated TCRs seen for DRB1 alleles and the fewest for HLA-C alleles. When HLA alleles, especially DR and DQ, strongly co-occurred, attributing TCR associations to individual alleles was difficult. Three of the identified cytomegalovirus-associated TCR beta chains were confirmed in vitro to be specific for cytomegalovirus antigens. Correlated functional status among segregating V segments might reflect linkage disequilibrium, but an unknown experimental factor could not be ruled out.

Measured from the cysteine to the phenylalanine, the CDR3 is 15 residues long. Of the read, only the CDR3 DNA is kept; its 45 bases are in frame from base 1. Per the germline V gene, MNHNS is the CDR1 and SASEGT is the CDR2. Relative to germline, V is missing 3 bases and J is missing 0 bases, with 3 bases of the junction outside any gene match. Notes on this clone: It has no known antigen specificity. No base-level quality is on record; no much larger clone is a single base apart.

The cohort comprised 666 healthy bone marrow donors. At the time of sampling, every cohort member was nominally healthy, though immune exposures that went unrecorded were likely present. The donor tested CMV seropositive, placing the donor among the approximately 290 seropositive members of the cohort. A peripheral blood sample was collected from each donor, and TCR beta sequencing was performed on peripheral blood mononuclear cells. Genomic DNA was extracted from the blood cell samples with the Qiagen DNeasy Blood Extraction Kit. Libraries were built with the immunoSEQ multiplex PCR assay. The multiplex PCR relied on a mix of 60 forward primers for TCR Vbeta segments and 13 reverse primers for TCR Jbeta segments. The CDR3 region of rearranged TCR beta genes was amplified from genomic DNA with a multiplex PCR assay. The Illumina HiSeq System was used to sequence the amplified TCR beta libraries as 87-base-pair reads. In the original analysis: Across the 670 or so repertoires, a later analysis counted 75 million to 90 million unique TCR beta chains, approximately 12 million of which were shared by at least two donors. Raw reads were error-corrected and collapsed into unique sequences by a nearest-neighbor algorithm in which closely related sequences were merged to remove PCR and sequencing errors. To assign V, D and J gene segments, CDR3 sequences were aligned to IMGT reference sequences. Each retained sequence needed at least a six-nucleotide match to both a V gene segment and a J gene segment. A rearrangement counted as productive if the CDR3 had no stop codons and remained in frame with V and J, and every other rearrangement counted as non-productive. CDR3 was defined by IMGT convention, running from the second conserved V-encoded cysteine to the conserved J-encoded phenylalanine. The earlier analysis of 550 to 650 of the donors excluded any sequence lacking an unambiguous match to a single V gene segment. An earlier analysis of some 500 of the donors classified V segments as functional when productive rearrangements were above 56.7% and as segregating when the standard deviation between donors was above 5%. To diagnose cytomegalovirus status from the catalog of TCR beta chain sequences, a statistical classification framework was built. In a later analysis, V and J genes were assigned by comparing TCR nucleotide sequences against IMGT/GENE-DB human TR gene sequences. A later analysis assigned CDR3 sequences and most-parsimonious VDJ recombination scenarios with the TCRdist pipeline. In a later analysis, each TCR beta chain was defined by its CDR3 amino acid sequence together with its V-gene family, and reads lacking a unique V-gene family were excluded. To address suspected cross-contamination and a sequencing artifact, a later analysis removed a few hundred highly shared, low-generation-probability nucleotide sequences. For each public chain, a later analysis derived a clonal expansion index from normalized ranks of inferred template counts within each repertoire. Generation probabilities in a later analysis came from a VDJ recombination model fitted to out-of-frame rearrangements, and those results were checked against IGoR. In a later analysis, hypergeometric tests were used to score TCR-TCR, TCR-HLA and TCR-CMV co-occurrence, with a repertoire-size bias correction applied to TCR pairs. A later analysis estimated false discovery rates by permuting HLA or CMV assignments 20 times. In a later analysis, co-occurring TCRs were grouped using DBSCAN, and TCRdist sequence similarity was added for clustering within HLA-allele-positive subsets. Co-occurrence clustering excluded repertoires with fewer than 30,000 or more than 120,000 public chains, plus five with anomalous nucleotide sharing. Drawn from immuneACCESS, this table holds only the in-frame rearrangements with V and J called that TCRdb kept. Clones are partly lost; checked studies trace under half to an unresolved V gene and leave the rest unexplained. From that table come the V and J calls and clone size; the DNA was used to work out D and trimming. Present in this sample are about 120,000 clones, 65% to 75% of which were seen just once. Of the sample, 3.5% to 4.5% falls within the top ten clones.

This chain joins TRBV6-1 to TRBJ2-3, and 7 junction bases match TRBD1. The sample comprised PBMCs. This receptor was identified in a man aged 40-49 years in good health and CMV-seropositive. The bases are TGTGCCAGCAGTGAGTCGACAGGGAGCACAGATACGCAGTATTTT. The translation is CASSESTGSTDTQYF.